The source of this TCR beta chain is a study of blood T cell repertoires in COVID-19. Overall study context: PBMCs, B-cell-depleted T cells, or T cells were the source of the cDNA or gDNA that made up the material.

Some clones are missing from TCRdb's copy, which holds only in-frame ones; the method was immunoSEQ multiplex PCR. The sample contains about 140,000 clones, about 80% of which appear only once. The CDR3 sequence is 17 residues long. With 0 bases clipped from V and 3 bases from J, the junction kept 8 bases outside the gene matches. Germline CDR1 is ENHRY and CDR2 is SYGVKD. The chain carries TRBV10-3 and TRBJ1-5, with TRBD1 matching over 7 bases. Input material: peripheral blood. The TCR originated in a human donor in a cohort sampled during active COVID-19. The CDR3 spells CAISESTGQFSNQPQHF. CDR3 bases: TGTGCCATCAGTGAGTCGACGGGACAGTTTTCCAATCAGCCCCAGCATTTT.